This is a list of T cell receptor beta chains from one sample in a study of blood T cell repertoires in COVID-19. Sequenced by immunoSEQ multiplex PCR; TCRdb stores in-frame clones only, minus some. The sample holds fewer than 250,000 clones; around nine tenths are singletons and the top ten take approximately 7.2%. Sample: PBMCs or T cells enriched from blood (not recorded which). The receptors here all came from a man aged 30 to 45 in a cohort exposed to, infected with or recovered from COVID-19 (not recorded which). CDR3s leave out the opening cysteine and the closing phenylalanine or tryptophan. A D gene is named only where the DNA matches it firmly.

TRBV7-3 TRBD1 ASSPGTGGSEQF
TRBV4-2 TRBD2 ASGTSGTSGSEQF
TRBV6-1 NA ASSDGPQATEAF
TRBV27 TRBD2 ASSLLAGPYNEQF
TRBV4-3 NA ASSQGQVNTGELF
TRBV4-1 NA ASSPRGNGQFNTEAF
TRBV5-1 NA ASSFYSSYEQY
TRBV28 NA ASSRTALANSPLH
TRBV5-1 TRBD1 ASSFRQGANEKLF
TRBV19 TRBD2 ASSIGTSPLNEQF
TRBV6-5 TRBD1 ASNIGDRENTEAF
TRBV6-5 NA ATGGRVGGELF
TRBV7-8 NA ASSLNFPVVPEAF
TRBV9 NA ASSVETFNEQF
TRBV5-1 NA ASSFRTDSNGFTDTQY
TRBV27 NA ASSFGAENTEAF
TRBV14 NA ASSQEAGSYEQY
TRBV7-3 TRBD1 ASRSQGSWTPLH
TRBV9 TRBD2 ASSVVPSSSGVNTQY
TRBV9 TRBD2 ASSTGLAGSGQY
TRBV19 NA AIRVRGNQPQH
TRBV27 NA ASRNPGIPGYEQY
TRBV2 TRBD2 ASSTTSGSWVYEQY
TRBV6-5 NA ASSYSHRGEQY
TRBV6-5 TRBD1 ASSHQQGLITEAF
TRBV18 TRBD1 ASSPNTGGLDGYT
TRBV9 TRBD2 ASSVVGLAESSYNEQF
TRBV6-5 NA ASLGGALGQTQY
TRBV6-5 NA ASSFGGEQF
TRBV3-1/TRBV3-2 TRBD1 ASSRDVTGINEKLF
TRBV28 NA ASSPLRQAVSEQY
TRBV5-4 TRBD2 ASSSGGGAIDTQY
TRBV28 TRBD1 ASNRGTGANQPQH
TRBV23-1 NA ASSQSRRVRYYNEQF
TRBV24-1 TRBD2 ATSDSTLAGGDEQY
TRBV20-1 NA SHQRVEQY
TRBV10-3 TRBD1 AIRDRDRFYEQY
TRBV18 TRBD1 ASSPAGTGVNQPQH
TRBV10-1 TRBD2 ASSESLAGGEELF
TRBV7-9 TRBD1 ASSLPGQGAGYT
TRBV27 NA ASSFQGNTEAF
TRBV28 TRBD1 ASSLGQGILPQH
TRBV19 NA ASSIGLVSTDTQY
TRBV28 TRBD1 ASTWGTAILYGYT
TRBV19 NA ASSIDRGPTNEKLF
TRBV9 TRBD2 ASSVAPLAGNNEQF
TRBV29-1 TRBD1 SVGDRGRTEAF
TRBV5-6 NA ASRWEQMNTEAF
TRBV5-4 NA ASSLGGASGYT
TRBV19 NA ASSLGGRNTEAF
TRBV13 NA ASSRIVGQPEYEQY
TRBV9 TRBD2 ASSVVRAGGEQF
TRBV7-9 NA ASSSTEAGLPENTEAF
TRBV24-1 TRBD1 ATSDNTGTGDNEQF
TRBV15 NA ATSRDEWETQY
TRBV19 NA ASTPQAGNQPQH